The clone carrying this T cell receptor beta chain is a singleton in its sample. The antigen remains undetermined. The sample originates from a study of CD8+CD57+ T cells in acquired aplastic anemia. In germline, CDR1 is DFQATT, CDR2 SNEGSKA (reference sequence). The V and J ends lost 0 bases and 1 base respectively, with 20 bases between them. The CDR3 loop spans 18 amino acids. Patients sequenced had flow cytometry evidence of CD8+CD57+ cell expansion. Therapy had not been given to patients before blood sampling. Genomic DNA, serving as template, underwent TCR beta VDJ and CDR3 profiling. MiXCR, run by TCRdb on the reads, gives a single entry per CDR3 protein. The data show roughly 190,000 distinct CDR3 sequences, with nearly 50% seen just once and approximately 9.7% held by the top ten. General study results and limits: The CD8+ Simpson's diversity of patients and controls was not significantly different. Patients and controls turned out to have twenty-nine CD8+ CDR3 sequences in common.

The receptor was derived from a human donor with aplastic anemia. The chain combines TRBV20-1 with TRBJ2-3; D possibly corresponds to TRBD2 (6 bases). Sequencing input: sorted CD4+, CD8+, or CD8+CD57+ T cells (not recorded which) from PBMCs. The CDR3 sequence is CSARDIGGKGKGTDTQYF. CDR3 sequence (DNA): TGCAGTGCTAGAGATATTGGCGGGAAGGGGAAAGGCACAGATACGCAGTATTTT.